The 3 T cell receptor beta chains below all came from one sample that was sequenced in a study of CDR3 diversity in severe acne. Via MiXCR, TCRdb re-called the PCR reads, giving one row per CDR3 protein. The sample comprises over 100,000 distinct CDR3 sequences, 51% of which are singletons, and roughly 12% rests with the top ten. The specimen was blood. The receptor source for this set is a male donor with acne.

The CDR3 DNA reads as TGTGCCATCAGACAGGGTTGGCATTTT. It encodes CAIRQGWHF. The chain joins TRBV10-3 to TRBJ1-5; the D gene is possibly TRBD1 (6 bases). This CDR3 spans 9 amino acids. From germline, CDR1 is ENHRY and CDR2 SYGVKD. V was shortened by 6 bases and J by 15 bases, with 9 bases between the two germline ends.

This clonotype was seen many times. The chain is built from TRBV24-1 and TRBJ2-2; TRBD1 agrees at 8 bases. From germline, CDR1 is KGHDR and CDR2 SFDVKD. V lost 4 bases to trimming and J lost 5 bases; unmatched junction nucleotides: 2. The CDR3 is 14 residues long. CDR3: CATSEWDRTGELFF. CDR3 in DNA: TGTGCCACCAGTGAATGGGACAGGACCGGGGAGCTGTTTTTT.

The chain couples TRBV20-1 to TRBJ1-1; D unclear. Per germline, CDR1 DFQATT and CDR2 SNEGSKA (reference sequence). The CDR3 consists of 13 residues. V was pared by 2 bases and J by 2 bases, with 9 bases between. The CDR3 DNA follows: TGCAGTGCTAGACCCCGGGTCAACACTGAAGCTTTCTTT. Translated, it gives CSARPRVNTEAFF.